This paragraph covers one T cell receptor beta chain sequence. Antigen specificity is unknown. Primers for the PCR totalled 60 Vbeta and 13 Jbeta. Original analysis: Later reanalysis found 75 million to 95 million unique TCR beta chains, around 9.9 million of them shared. Sequenced by immunoSEQ multiplex PCR; TCRdb stores in-frame clones only, minus some. That table furnishes V, J and clone size, whereas the DNA furnished D and trimming. The sample has some 180,000 clones; the top ten hold less than 6.5%. The germline V gene encodes CDR1 SGHRS and CDR2 YFSETQ. Trimming stripped 3 bases from V and 8 bases from J, with 14 bases between. The CDR3 has 13 amino acids. The data derive from a study of cytomegalovirus exposure and HLA in healthy donors. For the study at large: Earlier findings included about 120 million unique TCR beta sequences obtained from about 179 million T cells. Study-wide points: Overall, 164 TCR beta chains were annotated as cytomegalovirus-associated.

Sequenced sample: PBMCs. This sequence was found in a young man in good health and CMV-seronegative. V gene TRBV5-1 combines with J gene TRBJ1-2; D may be TRBD1 (5 bases). The CDR3 region has the DNA TGCGCCAGCAGCTATCAGGGCGCAGAAGGCTACACCTTC. It encodes CASSYQGAEGYTF.